The clone carrying this T cell receptor beta chain has at least ten counts. Germline CDR1 and CDR2: MNHEY and SVGAGI. Trimming removed 6 bases from V and 2 bases from J; junction bases left unmatched: 3. The CDR3 consists of 14 residues. Genomic DNA constituted the template upon which TCR beta VDJ and CDR3 profiling was performed. MiXCR, applied by TCRdb to the reads, yields one record per CDR3 protein. This table has fewer than 200,000 distinct CDR3 sequences, 65% to 75% appearing once. CD8+CD57+ cell expansion had been shown by flow cytometry in patients chosen for sequencing. The sample is drawn from a study of CD8+CD57+ T cells in acquired aplastic anemia.

This chain joins TRBV6-5 and TRBJ1-2; 10 bases are shared with TRBD1. The TCR originated in a human donor with aplastic anemia. Sequencing was done on a sample of sorted CD4+, CD8+, or CD8+CD57+ T cells (not recorded which) from PBMCs. The CDR3 loop reads CASSWTGGNYGYTF. The CDR3 DNA reads TGTGCCAGCAGCTGGACAGGGGGGAACTATGGCTACACCTTC.